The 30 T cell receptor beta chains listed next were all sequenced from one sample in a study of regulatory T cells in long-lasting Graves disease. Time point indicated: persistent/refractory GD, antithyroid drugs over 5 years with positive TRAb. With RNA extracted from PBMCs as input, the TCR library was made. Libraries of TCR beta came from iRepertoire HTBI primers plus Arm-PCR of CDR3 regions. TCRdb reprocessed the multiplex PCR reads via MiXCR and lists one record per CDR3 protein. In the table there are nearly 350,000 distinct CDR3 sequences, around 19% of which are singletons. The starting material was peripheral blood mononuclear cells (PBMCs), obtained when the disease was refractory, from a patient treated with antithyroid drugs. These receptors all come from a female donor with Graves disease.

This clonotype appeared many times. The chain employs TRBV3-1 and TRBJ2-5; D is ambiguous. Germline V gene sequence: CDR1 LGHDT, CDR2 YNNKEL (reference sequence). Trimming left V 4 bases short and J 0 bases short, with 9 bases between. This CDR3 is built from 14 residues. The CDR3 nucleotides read TGTGCCAGCAGCCCAATCGACTACCAAGAGACCCAGTACTTC. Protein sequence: CASSPIDYQETQYF.

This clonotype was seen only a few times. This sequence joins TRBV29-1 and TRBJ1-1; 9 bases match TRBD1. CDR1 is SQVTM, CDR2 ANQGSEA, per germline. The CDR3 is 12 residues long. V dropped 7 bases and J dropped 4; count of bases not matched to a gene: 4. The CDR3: CSGGQGSTEAFF. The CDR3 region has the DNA TGCAGCGGCGGACAGGGGAGCACTGAAGCTTTCTTT. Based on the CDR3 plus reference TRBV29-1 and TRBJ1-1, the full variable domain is SAVISQKPSRDICQRGTSLTIQCQVDSQVTMMFWYRQQPGQSLTLIATANQGSEATYESGFVIDKFPISRPNLTFSTLTVSNMSPEDSSIYLCSGGQGSTEAFFGQGTRLTVV.

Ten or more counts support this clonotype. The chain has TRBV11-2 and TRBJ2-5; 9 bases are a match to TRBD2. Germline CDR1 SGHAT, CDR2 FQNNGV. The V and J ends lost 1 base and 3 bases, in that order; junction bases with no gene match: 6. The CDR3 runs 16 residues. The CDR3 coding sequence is TGTGCCAGCAGCTTAGGGGTGACTAGCGGAAAAGAGACCCAGTACTTC. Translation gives CASSLGVTSGKETQYF.

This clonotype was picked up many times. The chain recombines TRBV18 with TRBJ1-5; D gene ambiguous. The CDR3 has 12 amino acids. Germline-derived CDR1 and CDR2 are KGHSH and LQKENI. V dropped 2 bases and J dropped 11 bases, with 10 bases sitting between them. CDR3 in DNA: TGTGCCAGCTCACCAGATGACAAAGCCCAGCATTTT. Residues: CASSPDDKAQHF.

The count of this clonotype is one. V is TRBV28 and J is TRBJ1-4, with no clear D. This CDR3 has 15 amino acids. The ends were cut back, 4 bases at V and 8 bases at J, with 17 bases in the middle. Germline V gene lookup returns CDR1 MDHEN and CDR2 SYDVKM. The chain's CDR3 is CASSSPTETEEKLFF. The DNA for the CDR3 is TGTGCCAGCAGTTCCCCGACTGAAACAGAAGAAAAACTGTTTTTT.

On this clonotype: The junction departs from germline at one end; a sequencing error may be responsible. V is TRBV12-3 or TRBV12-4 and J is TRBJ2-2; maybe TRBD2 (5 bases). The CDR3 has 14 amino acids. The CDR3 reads CASSFSEGAGELFF. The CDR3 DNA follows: TGTGCCAGTAGTTTTAGTGAGGGAGCCGGGGAGCTGTTTTTT.

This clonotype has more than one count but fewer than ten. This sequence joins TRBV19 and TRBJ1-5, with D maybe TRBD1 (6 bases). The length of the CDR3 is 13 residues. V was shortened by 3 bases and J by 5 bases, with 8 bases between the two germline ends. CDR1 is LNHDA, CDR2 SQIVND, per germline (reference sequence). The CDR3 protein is CASSMRGDQPQHF. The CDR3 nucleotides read TGTGCCAGTAGTATGAGGGGGGATCAGCCCCAGCATTTT.

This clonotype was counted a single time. CDR3 bases: TGTGCCTGGAGCCTCTACAGGGGGCTGAGTTACGAGCAGTACTTC. Its protein is CAWSLYRGLSYEQYF. The V call is TRBV30, the J call TRBJ2-7; 9 bases are shared with TRBD1. Per germline, CDR1 GTSNPN and CDR2 SVGIG (reference sequence). V was pared by 3 bases and J by 4 bases, with 10 bases of the junction left unmatched. The length of the CDR3 is 15 residues.

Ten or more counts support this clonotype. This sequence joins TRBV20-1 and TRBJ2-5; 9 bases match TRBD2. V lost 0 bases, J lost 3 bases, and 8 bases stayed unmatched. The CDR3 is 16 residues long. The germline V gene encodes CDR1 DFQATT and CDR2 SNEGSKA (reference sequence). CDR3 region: CSARDLRAGGKETQYF. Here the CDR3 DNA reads TGCAGTGCTAGAGATCTGAGGGCGGGGGGGAAAGAGACCCAGTACTTC.

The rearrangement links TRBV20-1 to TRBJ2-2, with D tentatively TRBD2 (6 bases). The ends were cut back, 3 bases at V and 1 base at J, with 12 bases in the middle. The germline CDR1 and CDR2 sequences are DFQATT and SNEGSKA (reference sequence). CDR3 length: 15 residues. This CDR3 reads CSASYPGRNTGELFF. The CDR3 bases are TGCAGTGCTAGCTACCCCGGGAGGAACACCGGGGAGCTGTTTTTT.

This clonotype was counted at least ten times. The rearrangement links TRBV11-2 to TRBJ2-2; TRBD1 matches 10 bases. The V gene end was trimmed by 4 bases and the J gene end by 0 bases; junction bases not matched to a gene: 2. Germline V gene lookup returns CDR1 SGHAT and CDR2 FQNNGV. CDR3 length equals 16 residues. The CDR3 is CASSWGTGANTGELFF. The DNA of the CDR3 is TGTGCCAGCAGCTGGGGGACAGGGGCGAACACCGGGGAGCTGTTTTTT.

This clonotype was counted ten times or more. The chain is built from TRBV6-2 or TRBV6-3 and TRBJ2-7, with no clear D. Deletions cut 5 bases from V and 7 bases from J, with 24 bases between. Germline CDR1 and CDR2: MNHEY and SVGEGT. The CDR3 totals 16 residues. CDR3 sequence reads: CASSEFEPGLSWEQYF. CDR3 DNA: TGTGCCAGCAGTGAGTTCGAACCGGGCCTAAGTTGGGAGCAGTACTTC.

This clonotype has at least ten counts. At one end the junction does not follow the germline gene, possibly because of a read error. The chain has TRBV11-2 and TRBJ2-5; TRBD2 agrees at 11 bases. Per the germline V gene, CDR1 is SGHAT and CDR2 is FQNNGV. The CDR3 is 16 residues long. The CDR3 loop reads CASSSRLAGSSETQYF. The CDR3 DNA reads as TGTGCCAGTAGCTCCCGACTAGCGGGATCGAGTGAGACCCAGTACTTC.

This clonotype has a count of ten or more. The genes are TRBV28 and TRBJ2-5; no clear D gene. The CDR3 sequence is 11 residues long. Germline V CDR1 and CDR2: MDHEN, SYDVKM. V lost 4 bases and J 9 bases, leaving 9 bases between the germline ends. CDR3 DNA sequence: TGTGCCAGCAGTTCTCGGTCGGCCCAGTACTTC. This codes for CASSSRSAQYF.

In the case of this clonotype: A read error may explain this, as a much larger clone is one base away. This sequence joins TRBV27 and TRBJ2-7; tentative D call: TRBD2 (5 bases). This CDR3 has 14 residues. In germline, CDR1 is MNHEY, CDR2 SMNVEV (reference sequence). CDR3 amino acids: CASSLRSEGYERYF. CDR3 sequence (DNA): TGTGCCAGCAGTCTCAGGTCAGAGGGCTACGAGCGGTACTTC.

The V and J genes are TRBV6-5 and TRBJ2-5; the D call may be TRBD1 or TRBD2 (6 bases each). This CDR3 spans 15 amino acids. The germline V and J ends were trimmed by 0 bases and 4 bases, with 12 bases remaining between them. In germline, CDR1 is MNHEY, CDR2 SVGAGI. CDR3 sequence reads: CASSYSRKGGETQYF. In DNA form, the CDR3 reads TGTGCCAGCAGTTACTCGAGAAAGGGGGGAGAGACCCAGTACTTC.

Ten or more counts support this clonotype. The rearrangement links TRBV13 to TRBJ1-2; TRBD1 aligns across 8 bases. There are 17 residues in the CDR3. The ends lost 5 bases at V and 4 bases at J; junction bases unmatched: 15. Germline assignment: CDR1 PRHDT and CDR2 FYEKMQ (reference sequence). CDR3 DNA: TGTGCCAGCAGCAGAAAGGACAGGGACCTACGTACCTATGGCTACACCTTC. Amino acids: CASSRKDRDLRTYGYTF.

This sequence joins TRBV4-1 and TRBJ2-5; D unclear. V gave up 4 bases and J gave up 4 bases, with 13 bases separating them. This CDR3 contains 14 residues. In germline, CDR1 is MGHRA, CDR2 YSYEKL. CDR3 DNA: TGCGCCAGCAGCCCGTTGCTCCTCGGAGAGACCCAGTACTTC. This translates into CASSPLLLGETQYF.

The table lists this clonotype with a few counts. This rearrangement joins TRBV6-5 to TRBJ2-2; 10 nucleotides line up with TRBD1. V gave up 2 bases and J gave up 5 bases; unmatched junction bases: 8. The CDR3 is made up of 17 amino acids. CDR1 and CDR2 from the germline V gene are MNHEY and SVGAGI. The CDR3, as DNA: TGTGCCAGCAGTTACAAAGAGACAGGGGGCTGGACCGGGGAGCTGTTTTTT. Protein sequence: CASSYKETGGWTGELFF.

CDR3 sequence (DNA): TGCGCCAGCAGCTTGACGGGCCATCACCAAGAGACCCAGTACTTC. Its protein product is CASSLTGHHQETQYF. The gene calls are TRBV5-1 and TRBJ2-5; D gene uncertain. The germline V gene encodes CDR1 SGHRS and CDR2 YFSETQ. The germline V and J ends were trimmed by 1 base and 0 bases, with 10 bases remaining between them. CDR3 length: 15 amino acids.

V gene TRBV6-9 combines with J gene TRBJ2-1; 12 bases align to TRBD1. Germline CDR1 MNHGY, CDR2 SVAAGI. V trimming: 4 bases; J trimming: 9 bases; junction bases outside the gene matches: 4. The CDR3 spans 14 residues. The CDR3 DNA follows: TGTGCCAGCAGTTTGGGACAGGGGGCCGCTGAGCAGTTCTTC. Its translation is CASSLGQGAAEQFF.

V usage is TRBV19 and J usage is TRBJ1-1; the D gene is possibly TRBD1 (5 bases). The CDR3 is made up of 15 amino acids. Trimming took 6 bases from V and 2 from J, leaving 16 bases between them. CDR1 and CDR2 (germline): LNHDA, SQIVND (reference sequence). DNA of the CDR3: TGTGCCAGTAGCCAAATGGGGCAGGAAAACACTGAAGCTTTCTTT. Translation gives CASSQMGQENTEAFF.

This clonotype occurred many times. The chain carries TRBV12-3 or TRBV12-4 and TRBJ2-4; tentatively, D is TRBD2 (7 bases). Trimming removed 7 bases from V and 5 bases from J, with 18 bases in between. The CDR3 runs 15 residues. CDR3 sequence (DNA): TGTGCCAGCACCCGAGGGGGGGGGCCCCAAAACATTCAGTACTTC. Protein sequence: CASTRGGGPQNIQYF.

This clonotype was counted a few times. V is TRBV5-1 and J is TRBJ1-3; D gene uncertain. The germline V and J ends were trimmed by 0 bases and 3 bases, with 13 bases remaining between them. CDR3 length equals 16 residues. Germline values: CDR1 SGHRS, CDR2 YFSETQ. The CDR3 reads CASSLAEAVSGNTIYF. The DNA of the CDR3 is TGCGCCAGCAGCTTGGCCGAGGCAGTCAGTGGAAACACCATATATTTT.

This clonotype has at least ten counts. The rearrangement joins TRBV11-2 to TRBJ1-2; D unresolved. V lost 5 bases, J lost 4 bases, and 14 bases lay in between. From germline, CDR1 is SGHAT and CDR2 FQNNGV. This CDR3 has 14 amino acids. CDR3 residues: CASSRRGTFYGYTF. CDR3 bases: TGTGCCAGCAGCCGTCGGGGAACCTTCTATGGCTACACCTTC.

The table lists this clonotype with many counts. CDR3 sequence reads: CASSPGGTGNTIYF. As DNA, the CDR3 is TGTGCCAGCAGCCCAGGGGGAACGGGAAACACCATATATTTT. The rearrangement uses TRBV7-2 and TRBJ1-3; 7 nucleotides line up with TRBD1. This CDR3 spans 14 amino acids. Germline CDR1 and CDR2: SGHTA and FQGNSA. V gave up 5 bases and J gave up 4 bases; unmatched junction bases: 5. The entire variable domain, with the rest obtained from reference TRBV7-2 and TRBJ1-3, is as follows: GAGVSQSPSNKVTEKGKDVELRCDPISGHTALYWYRQSLGQGLEFLIYFQGNSAPDKSGLPSDRFSAERTGGSVSTLTIQRTQQEDSAVYLCASSPGGTGNTIYFGEGSWLTVV.

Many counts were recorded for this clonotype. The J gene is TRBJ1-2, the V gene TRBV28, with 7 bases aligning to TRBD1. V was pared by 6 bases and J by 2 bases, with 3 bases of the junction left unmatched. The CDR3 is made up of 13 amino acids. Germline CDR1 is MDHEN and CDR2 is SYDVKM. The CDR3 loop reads CASRKTGNYGYTF. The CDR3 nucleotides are TGTGCCAGCAGGAAGACAGGGAACTATGGCTACACCTTC.

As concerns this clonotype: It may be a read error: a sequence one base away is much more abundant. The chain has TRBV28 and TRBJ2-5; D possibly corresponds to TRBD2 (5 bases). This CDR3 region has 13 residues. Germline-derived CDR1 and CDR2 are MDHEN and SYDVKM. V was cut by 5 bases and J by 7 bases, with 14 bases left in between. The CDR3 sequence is CASSDRGEGTQYF. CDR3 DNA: TGTGCCAGCAGTGACCGGGGAGAGGGGACCCAGTACTTC.

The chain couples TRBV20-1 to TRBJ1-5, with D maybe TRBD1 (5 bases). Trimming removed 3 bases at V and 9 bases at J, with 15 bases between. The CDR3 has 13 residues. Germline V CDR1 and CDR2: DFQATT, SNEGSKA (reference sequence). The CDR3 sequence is CSASSGGTGPQHF. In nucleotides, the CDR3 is TGCAGTGCTAGTAGTGGGGGGACGGGGCCCCAGCATTTT.

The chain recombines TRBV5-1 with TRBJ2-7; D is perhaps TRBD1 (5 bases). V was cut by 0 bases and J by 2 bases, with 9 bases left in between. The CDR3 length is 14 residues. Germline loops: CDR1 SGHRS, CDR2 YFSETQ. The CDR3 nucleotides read TGCGCCAGCAGCTTGGTACAGGTCGCCTACGAGCAGTACTTC. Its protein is CASSLVQVAYEQYF.